These 15 T cell receptor beta chains were sequenced from one sample in a study of blood T cell repertoires in COVID-19. Produced via immunoSEQ multiplex PCR; TCRdb's table is partial and in-frame only. The sample holds 200,000 to 250,000 clones, 80% seen once. Specimen: PBMCs or T cells enriched from blood (not recorded which). These receptors all stem from a young man with acute COVID-19.

V usage is TRBV7-3 and J usage is TRBJ2-7; the D gene is possibly TRBD1 (6 bases). CDR3 length: 16 amino acids. Trimming cost V 6 bases and J 4 bases, with 22 bases left between them. Germline V gives CDR1 SGHTA, CDR2 FQGTGA. The CDR3 DNA is TGTGCCAGCAGTGAAATCCGGGACATCTCTCGGTACGAGCAGTACTTC. As protein: CASSEIRDISRYEQYF.

This sequence joins TRBV6-5 and TRBJ1-2, with TRBD1 as a possible D gene (5 bases). The CDR3 length is 15 residues. Germline V CDR1 and CDR2: MNHEY, SVGAGI. V lost 5 bases and J 4 bases, leaving 17 bases between the germline ends. The DNA of the CDR3 is TGTGCCAGCAGTCCTGGGCCCGGAAGGGGCTATGGCTACACCTTC. Translating gives CASSPGPGRGYGYTF.

Here the CDR3 DNA reads TGCGCCAGCAGCCAAGATTACCAGGGTGTTACCTACGAGCAGTACTTC. Translation gives CASSQDYQGVTYEQYF. The rearrangement joins TRBV4-1 to TRBJ2-7; tentatively, D is TRBD1 (5 bases). The CDR3 is 16 amino acids. Germline lookup yields CDR1 MGHRA and CDR2 YSYEKL. Trimming stripped 0 bases from V and 2 bases from J, with 14 bases between.

The chain employs TRBV7-9 and TRBJ2-1; 8 bases are shared with TRBD2. Germline loops: CDR1 SEHNR, CDR2 FQNEAQ (reference sequence). The CDR3 has 16 residues. Trimming cost V 1 base and J 5 bases; bases outside gene matches: 7. The CDR3 sequence is CASSLGGGGKHNEQFF. The CDR3 DNA follows: TGTGCCAGCAGCTTAGGAGGCGGGGGGAAACACAATGAGCAGTTCTTC.

The chain has TRBV7-2 and TRBJ1-1, with D possibly TRBD1 on 5 matching bases. V lost 5 bases, J lost 1 base, and 11 bases lay in between. Germline-derived CDR1 and CDR2 are SGHTA and FQGNSA. The CDR3 loop spans 14 amino acids. The CDR3 protein is CASSPQTGNTEAFF. CDR3 bases: TGTGCCAGCAGCCCGCAAACAGGGAACACTGAAGCTTTCTTT.

The V gene is TRBV5-1, the J gene TRBJ2-5, with 7 nucleotides matching TRBD2. Trimming removed 4 bases from V and 4 bases from J; junction bases left unmatched: 7. CDR1 and CDR2 (germline): SGHRS, YFSETQ. The length of the CDR3 is 14 residues. CDR3 residues: CASSQAGRPETQYF. CDR3 nucleotide sequence: TGCGCCAGCAGCCAAGCGGGGAGGCCAGAGACCCAGTACTTC. Full variable domain (remainder filled in from reference TRBV5-1 and TRBJ2-5): KAGVTQTPRYLIKTRGQQVTLSCSPISGHRSVSWYQQTPGQGLQFLFEYFSETQRNKGNFPGRFSGRQFSNSRSEMNVSTLELGDSALYLCASSQAGRPETQYFGPGTRLLVL.

This chain links TRBV6-1 with TRBJ1-4, with TRBD1 identical over 7 bases. Losses at the gene ends were 2 bases for V and 5 bases for J; bases not matched to a gene: 14. The germline V gene has CDR1 MNHNS and CDR2 SASEGT. This CDR3 comprises 18 residues. This CDR3 is CASSERGLIGTENEKLFF. The CDR3 nucleotides read TGTGCCAGCAGTGAAAGGGGTCTAATCGGGACAGAAAATGAAAAACTGTTTTTT.

The chain joins TRBV19 to TRBJ1-2; 7 bases align to TRBD1. Germline values: CDR1 LNHDA, CDR2 SQIVND (reference sequence). V shed 4 bases and J 4 bases; nucleotides not matched to a gene: 12. The CDR3 length is 16 residues. CDR3 in amino acids: CASSTRQGSGSYGYTF. The CDR3 DNA reads as TGTGCCAGTAGTACACGACAGGGATCTGGATCCTATGGCTACACCTTC.

The chain links TRBV28 to TRBJ2-5, with TRBD2 identical over 7 bases. Trimming removed 7 bases from V and 2 bases from J; junction bases left unmatched: 7. This CDR3 has 14 residues. Germline assignment: CDR1 MDHEN and CDR2 SYDVKM. The CDR3 region is CASKGRTRQETQYF. The CDR3 DNA sequence: TGTGCCAGCAAGGGGAGGACTAGACAAGAGACCCAGTACTTC.

CDR3 coding DNA: TGTGCCAGCAGCCGTGGAGCGGGGGCCATGGAGACCCAGTACTTC. Encoded protein: CASSRGAGAMETQYF. The V gene is TRBV3-1 (or the pseudogene TRBV3-2), the J gene TRBJ2-5, with TRBD2 identical over 8 bases. Germline CDR1 and CDR2: LGHDT and YNNKEL (reference sequence). After removal of 4 bases from V and 5 bases from J, the junction contained 9 bases not matched to a gene. There are 15 residues in the CDR3.

The chain has TRBV5-1 and TRBJ2-3; possibly TRBD2 for D (7 bases). CDR1 is SGHRS and CDR2 is YFSETQ in the germline V gene. Trimming removed 3 bases from V and 4 bases from J, with 15 bases in between. The CDR3 loop spans 15 amino acids. The CDR3, as DNA: TGCGCCAGCAGCTCCTCGGGGGGCCGAGCAGATACGCAGTATTTT. Translating gives CASSSSGGRADTQYF.

The chain carries TRBV6-5 and TRBJ1-2; no reliable D call. V lost 4 bases and J 4 bases, leaving 7 bases between the germline ends. This CDR3 has 12 residues. Germline CDR1 reads MNHEY; CDR2 reads SVGAGI. The chain's CDR3 is CASSFSSYGYTF. For the CDR3, the DNA is TGTGCCAGCAGTTTTTCGAGCTATGGCTACACCTTC.

The chain has TRBV4-1 and TRBJ2-1; TRBD2 is a possible D gene (5 bases). The germline CDR1 and CDR2 sequences are MGHRA and YSYEKL. The V gene lost 0 bases and the J gene lost 8 bases, with 8 bases spanning the gap. The CDR3 loop spans 13 amino acids. CDR3 loop: CASSQDGVHEQFF. CDR3 DNA: TGCGCCAGCAGCCAAGACGGGGTCCATGAGCAGTTCTTC.

The chain combines TRBV6-5 with TRBJ1-4; a weak D match, TRBD1 (5 bases). Per germline, CDR1 MNHEY and CDR2 SVGAGI. Trimming removed 3 bases at V and 8 bases at J, with 19 bases between. The CDR3 consists of 16 residues. DNA for the CDR3: TGTGCCAGCAGTTATGACAGTACTCACCCCAGGGAAAAACTGTTTTTT. It specifies CASSYDSTHPREKLFF.

This sequence joins TRBV10-3 and TRBJ2-3; no definite D call. The V gene's germline CDR1 is ENHRY and CDR2 SYGVKD. Trimming shortened V by 10 bases and J by 0 bases, and 14 bases separated the two germline ends. The CDR3 runs to 14 residues. In nucleotides, the CDR3 is TGTGCCACCCACCCAACGACTAGCACAGATACGCAGTATTTT. It translates to CATHPTTSTDTQYF.